This TCR beta chain was sequenced for a study of TIL therapy for anti-PD-1-resistant metastatic lung cancer. This clone was counted between two and nine times. The immunoSEQ assay was v3. Sequenced by immunoSEQ multiplex PCR; TCRdb stores in-frame clones only, minus some. The data show around 59,000 clones, approximately 69% seen once. Time point specified: pre-treatment sample, taken before nivolumab and TIL therapy. Germline trimming cut 11 bases from V and 7 bases from J; bases unmatched to any gene: 17. The germline gives CDR1 ENHRY, CDR2 SYGVKD. This CDR3 comprises 15 residues. The receptor's source is a person between 25 and 80 years old with non-small cell lung cancer. Sequenced here: blood, sampled at baseline. The gene calls are TRBV10-3 and TRBJ1-5; TRBD1 matches 7 bases. The CDR3: CASQEGTAYTQPQHF. The CDR3, as DNA: TGTGCCTCCCAGGAGGGGACAGCTTATACCCAGCCCCAGCATTTT.